This T cell receptor beta chain is drawn from a study of blood T cell repertoires in COVID-19. Study-level information: Material from acute and convalescent COVID-19 was sourced from the United States, Italy and Spain. In each case, the material was cDNA or gDNA derived from T cells, B-cell-depleted T cells, or PBMCs.

As handled by the study authors: Cell counts per sample came from amplifying reference gene primers. Some clones are missing from TCRdb's copy, which holds only in-frame ones; the method was immunoSEQ multiplex PCR. For V, J and clone size, that table is used; D and trimming come from the DNA. Of around 230,000 clones detected, 70% to 90% appear once; the ten largest clones hold 3% to 4.5%. The CDR3 length is 13 residues. Germline V gene lookup returns CDR1 SGHTA and CDR2 FQGTGA. The V end was cut by 1 base, the J end by 4 bases, with 7 bases between. The cohort comprised adults aged about 18 to 100 years residing in about 25 US areas.

The chain recombines TRBV7-3 with TRBJ2-5; no clear D. Specimen: PBMCs or T cells enriched from blood (not recorded which). The TCR was taken from a woman aged 40 to 50 with acute COVID-19. CDR3 sequence reads: CASSLSPGETQYF. The DNA for the CDR3 is TGTGCCAGCAGCTTAAGTCCGGGAGAGACCCAGTACTTC. The variable domain in full, completed from reference TRBV7-3 and TRBJ2-5, reads GAGVSQTPSNKVTEKGKYVELRCDPISGHTALYWYRQSLGQGPEFLIYFQGTGAADDSGLPNDRFFAVRPEGSVSTLKIQRTERGDSAVYLCASSLSPGETQYFGPGTRLLVL.